These 20 T cell receptor beta chains were sequenced from one sample in a study of cytomegalovirus exposure and HLA in healthy donors. PCR involved 60 Vbeta and 13 Jbeta primers. Profiled with immunoSEQ multiplex PCR; TCRdb holds only in-frame clones, not every one. The sample consists of fewer than 200,000 clones, about 85% of them appearing once. Sequencing was done on a sample of PBMCs. The receptors here all came from a boy between 2 and 10 years old in good health and CMV-seronegative.

The rearrangement links TRBV6-1 to TRBJ2-7; the match to TRBD2 covers 10 bases. Germline CDR1 and CDR2: MNHNS and SASEGT. The junction had 10 bases not matched to a gene; V was cut back by 4 bases and J by 7 bases. This CDR3 spans 15 amino acids. CDR3 sequence reads: CASSVTSGAQGEQYF. As DNA, the CDR3 is TGTGCCAGCAGTGTTACTAGCGGGGCCCAGGGTGAGCAGTACTTC.

V and J are TRBV11-3 and TRBJ2-2; 7 bases are shared with TRBD1. From germline, CDR1 is SGHNT and CDR2 YENEEA. There are 15 residues in the CDR3. The ends lost 5 bases at V and 4 bases at J; junction bases unmatched: 7. As DNA, the CDR3 is TGTGCCAGCAGCGACGGCTGGACAGGCACCGGGGAGCTGTTTTTT. This sequence encodes CASSDGWTGTGELFF. Based on the CDR3 plus reference TRBV11-3 and TRBJ2-2, the full variable domain is EAGVVQSPRYKIIEKKQPVAFWCNPISGHNTLYWYLQNLGQGPELLIRYENEEAVDDSQLPKDRFSAERLKGVDSTLKIQPAELGDSAVYLCASSDGWTGTGELFFGEGSRLTVL.

The V call is TRBV10-1, the J call TRBJ1-2; possible D gene TRBD1, 5 bases. This CDR3 is built from 16 residues. V lost 3 bases to trimming and J lost 5 bases, with 19 bases between them. The germline V gene encodes CDR1 WNHNN and CDR2 SYGVQD (reference sequence). CDR3 nucleotides: TGCGCCAGCAGTGAAGTTGCAAATCCAGGGTATTATGGCTACACCTTC. Translation gives CASSEVANPGYYGYTF.

The V gene is TRBV27, the J gene TRBJ1-5, with D possibly TRBD1 on 5 matching bases. The germline V gene has CDR1 MNHEY and CDR2 SMNVEV (reference sequence). V was pared by 2 bases and J by 3 bases, with 11 bases between. The CDR3 length is 15 residues. The CDR3, as DNA: TGTGCCAGCAGTTTAATACGGGACTTCAATCAGCCCCAGCATTTT. It yields the protein CASSLIRDFNQPQHF.

The chain links TRBV5-1 to TRBJ2-7; 9 bases match TRBD1. Germline values: CDR1 SGHRS, CDR2 YFSETQ. The CDR3 is made up of 15 amino acids. V lost 9 bases to trimming and J lost 5 bases; unmatched junction nucleotides: 15. The DNA of the CDR3 is TGCGCCACCCGGGTGCCGGGGACAGGGTACCACGAGCAGTACTTC. This gives the protein CATRVPGTGYHEQYF.

The rearrangement joins TRBV28 to TRBJ2-5, with 9 bases matching TRBD1. J lost 5 bases, V lost 5 bases, and 9 bases had no gene match. The CDR3 consists of 15 residues. Germline V lookup: CDR1 MDHEN, CDR2 SYDVKM. CDR3: CASSPPGTGLETQYF. DNA for the CDR3: TGTGCCAGCAGTCCCCCCGGGACAGGGTTGGAGACCCAGTACTTC.

The rearrangement joins TRBV5-4 to TRBJ2-4; the match to TRBD2 covers 9 bases. The length of the CDR3 is 15 residues. V lost 4 bases and J lost 5; bases outside the gene matches: 7. Germline lookup yields CDR1 SGHNT and CDR2 YYREEE (reference sequence). CDR3: CASSLGRGGENIQYF. CDR3 in DNA: TGTGCCAGCAGCCTGGGGCGGGGGGGCGAAAACATTCAGTACTTC.

CDR3: CASGTGNSNQPQHF. Here the CDR3 DNA reads TGTGCCAGCGGGACAGGGAATAGCAATCAGCCCCAGCATTTT. The chain employs TRBV6-1 and TRBJ1-5; 9 nucleotides align to TRBD1. This CDR3 contains 14 residues. Trimming cost V 8 bases and J 0 bases; bases outside gene matches: 2. Germline V CDR1 and CDR2: MNHNS, SASEGT.

The chain employs TRBV6-1 and TRBJ1-5; TRBD1 aligns across 7 bases. V lost 6 bases and J lost 3; bases outside the gene matches: 8. This CDR3 is 15 amino acids long. The germline V gene has CDR1 MNHNS and CDR2 SASEGT. Written as DNA, the CDR3 is TGTGCCAGCAGAGAGGGGGCCGCCGTCAATCAGCCCCAGCATTTT. This encodes CASREGAAVNQPQHF.

The V gene is TRBV27, the J gene TRBJ1-5; TRBD1 aligns across 7 bases. V was pared by 5 bases and J by 3 bases, with 7 bases of the junction left unmatched. The germline CDR1 and CDR2 sequences are MNHEY and SMNVEV (reference sequence). This CDR3 has 15 amino acids. The CDR3 DNA sequence: TGTGCCAGCAGTGTTAGGACAGGCTTCAATCAGCCCCAGCATTTT. Protein: CASSVRTGFNQPQHF.

CDR3 loop: CASSPMVGTNTGELFF. CDR3 bases: TGTGCCAGCTCACCAATGGTCGGTACGAACACCGGGGAGCTGTTTTTT. This chain uses TRBV18 with TRBJ2-2; D gene ambiguous. The CDR3 covers 16 residues. The germline CDR1 and CDR2 sequences are KGHSH and LQKENI. Trimming pared 2 bases from V and 0 bases from J, leaving 10 bases between.

The genes are TRBV28 and TRBJ1-2, with 10 positions matching TRBD1. The germline V gene has CDR1 MDHEN and CDR2 SYDVKM. J lost 13 bases, V lost 8 bases, and 16 bases had no gene match. This CDR3 contains 14 residues. The CDR3, as DNA: TGTGCCAGCCGACCGACCGGGACAGGGGTTTACGGCACCTTC. Protein sequence: CASRPTGTGVYGTF.

The CDR3, as DNA: TGTGCCAGCAGCTTGGTGGGGACAGGAGACACTGAAGCTTTCTTT. This encodes CASSLVGTGDTEAFF. This chain links TRBV5-4 with TRBJ1-1, with 8 positions matching TRBD1. The CDR3 runs to 15 residues. Germline assignment: CDR1 SGHNT and CDR2 YYREEE (reference sequence). The V and J ends lost 0 bases and 3 bases, in that order; junction bases with no gene match: 4. The full variable domain, in which reference TRBV5-4 and TRBJ1-1 provide the parts outside the CDR3, is ETGVTQSPTHLIKTRGQQVTLRCSSQSGHNTVSWYQQALGQGPQFIFQYYREEENGRGNFPPRFSGLQFPNYSSELNVNALELDDSALYLCASSLVGTGDTEAFFGQGTRLTVV.

The chain carries TRBV9 and TRBJ2-7, with TRBD1 matching 9 bases. V lost 4 bases to trimming and J lost 4 bases; unmatched junction nucleotides: 6. The CDR3 extends over 14 amino acids. Germline CDR1 is SGDLS and CDR2 is YYNGEE. DNA of the CDR3: TGTGCCAGCAGCCTAGGACAGGGGAGTTACGAGCAGTACTTC. Translation: CASSLGQGSYEQYF.

V usage is TRBV25-1 and J usage is TRBJ2-1; 8 bases line up with TRBD2. Per germline, CDR1 MGHDK and CDR2 SYGVNS. This CDR3 is 13 amino acids long. The ends lost 5 bases at V and 13 bases at J; junction bases unmatched: 10. CDR3 nucleotide sequence: TGTGCCAGCAGTATACGTCCTCGGGAGGGCCAGTTCTTC. Residues: CASSIRPREGQFF.

This rearrangement joins TRBV28 to TRBJ2-7; 13 bases are shared with TRBD2. The germline V gene encodes CDR1 MDHEN and CDR2 SYDVKM. There are 17 residues in the CDR3. V was pared by 5 bases and J by 1 base, with 8 bases of the junction left unmatched. For the CDR3, the DNA is TGTGCCAGCAGTCGACTAGCGGGAGGAGTAGTATCCTACGAGCAGTACTTC. Translating gives CASSRLAGGVVSYEQYF.

The chain links TRBV5-1 to TRBJ2-5, with D maybe TRBD2 (5 bases). Germline assignment: CDR1 SGHRS and CDR2 YFSETQ. The CDR3 totals 13 residues. Trimming shortened V by 4 bases and J by 0 bases, and 7 bases separated the two germline ends. The CDR3 DNA reads as TGCGCCAGCAGCGAGACTAACCAAGAGACCCAGTACTTC. Translation: CASSETNQETQYF.

The gene calls are TRBV28 and TRBJ1-2, with D uncertain. The CDR3 loop spans 14 amino acids. The ends were cut back, 2 bases at V and 8 bases at J, with 15 bases in the middle. The germline gives CDR1 MDHEN, CDR2 SYDVKM. The CDR3 sequence: CASSLIGRSEGYTF. The CDR3 coding sequence is TGTGCCAGCAGTTTAATTGGCCGCAGTGAAGGCTACACCTTC.

V is TRBV18 and J is TRBJ2-1, with 8 bases fitting TRBD1. J lost 5 bases, V lost 4 bases, and 7 bases had no gene match. The germline V gene encodes CDR1 KGHSH and CDR2 LQKENI. The CDR3 has 15 amino acids. CDR3 sequence (DNA): TGTGCCAGCTCACTCGGGACAGGCCACGACAATGAGCAGTTCTTC. Its protein product is CASSLGTGHDNEQFF.

This clone was found a few times. The gene calls are TRBV19 and TRBJ1-2; possibly TRBD1 for D (5 bases). V lost 8 bases and J 4 bases, leaving 23 bases between the germline ends. Germline CDR1 is LNHDA and CDR2 is SQIVND (reference sequence). This CDR3 is built from 16 residues. CDR3 sequence (DNA): TGTGCCAGTTTCCAACTATCAGACAGAAGAGGCTATGGCTACACCTTC. It translates to CASFQLSDRRGYGYTF. The variable domain in full, completed from reference TRBV19 and TRBJ1-2, reads DGGITQSPKYLFRKEGQNVTLSCEQNLNHDAMYWYRQDPGQGLRLIYYSQIVNDFQKGDIAEGYSVSREKKESFPLTVTSAQKNPTAFYLCASFQLSDRRGYGYTFGSGTRLTVV.